This T cell receptor (beta chain) was recorded in a study of CD8+ T cells in alopecia areata. V lost 4 bases to trimming and J lost 0 bases, with 7 bases between them. Germline CDR1 MNHEY, CDR2 SVGAGI. CDR3 length: 14 residues. Findings and caveats of the study: Many expanded lesional clones persisted in scalp and blood during tofacitinib.

On this clone: Its antigen is unidentified.

Documented treatment: oral pan-JAK inhibitor, 5-10 mg twice daily. cDNA reverse transcribed from extracted RNA served as the sequencing template. Clones were sequenced by immunoSEQ multiplex PCR, and TCRdb holds only the in-frame ones, with some missing. The table includes under 200,000 clones, roughly 60% detected once. This specimen consisted of CD4+ T cells sorted from blood, obtained at week 24, from a patient treated with tofacitinib. The chain uses TRBV6-5 and TRBJ1-5; D gene ambiguous. This sequence was found in a human donor with alopecia areata. CDR3 in amino acids: CASSLGGSNQPQHF. The CDR3 nucleotides read TGTGCCAGCAGTTTAGGCGGTAGCAATCAGCCCCAGCATTTT.